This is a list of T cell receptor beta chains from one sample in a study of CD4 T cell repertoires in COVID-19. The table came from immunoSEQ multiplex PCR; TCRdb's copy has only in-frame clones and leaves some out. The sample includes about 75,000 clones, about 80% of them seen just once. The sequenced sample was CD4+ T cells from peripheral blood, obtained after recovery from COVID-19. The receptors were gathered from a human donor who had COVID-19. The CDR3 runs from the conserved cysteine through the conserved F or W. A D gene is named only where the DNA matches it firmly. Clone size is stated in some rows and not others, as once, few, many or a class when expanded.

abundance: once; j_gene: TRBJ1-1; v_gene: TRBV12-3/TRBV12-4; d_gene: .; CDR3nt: TGTGCCAGCATAGGGGGTGACGCTGAAGCTTTCTTT; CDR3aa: CASIGGDAEAFF
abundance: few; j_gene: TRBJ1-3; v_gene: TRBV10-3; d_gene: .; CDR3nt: TGTGCCATCAGTGAGTCTGGAAACACCATATATTTT; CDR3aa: CAISESGNTIYF
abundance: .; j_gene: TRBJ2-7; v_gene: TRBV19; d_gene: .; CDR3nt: TGTGCCAGTAGAAGACTGAGTAGCGCCATCTACGAGCAGTACTTC; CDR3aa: CASRRLSSAIYEQYF
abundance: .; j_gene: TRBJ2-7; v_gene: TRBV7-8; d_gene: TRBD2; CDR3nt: TGTGCCAGCAGCGCTAGAGGGACTAGCGCCTCCTACGAGCAGTACTTC; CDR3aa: CASSARGTSASYEQYF
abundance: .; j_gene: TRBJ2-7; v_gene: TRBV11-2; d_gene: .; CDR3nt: TGTGCCAGCAGCCTCCGGGGGCGGCAGTACTTC; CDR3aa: CASSLRGRQYF
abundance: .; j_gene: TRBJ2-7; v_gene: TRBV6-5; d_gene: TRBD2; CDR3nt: TGTGCCAGCAGTTACCAGGGACTAGCGGACGGCTACGAGCAGTACTTC; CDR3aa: CASSYQGLADGYEQYF
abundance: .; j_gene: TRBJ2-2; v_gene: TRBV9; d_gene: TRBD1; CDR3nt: TGTGCCAGCAGCGTCACCGACAGGGTGGGGACCGGGGAGCTGTTTTTT; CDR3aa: CASSVTDRVGTGELFF
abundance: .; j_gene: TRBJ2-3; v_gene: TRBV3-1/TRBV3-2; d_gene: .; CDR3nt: TGTGCCAGCAGCCAAGATCCAGATACGCAGTATTTT; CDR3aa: CASSQDPDTQYF
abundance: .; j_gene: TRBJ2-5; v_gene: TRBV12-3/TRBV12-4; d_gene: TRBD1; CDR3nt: TGTGCCAGCAGGGGGACAGGGCGGGAGACCCAGTACTTC; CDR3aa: CASRGTGRETQYF
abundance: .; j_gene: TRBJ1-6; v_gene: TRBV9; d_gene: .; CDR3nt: TGTGCCAGCAGCGTGGGGGACACCACTAATTCACCCCTCCACTTT; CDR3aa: CASSVGDTTNSPLHF
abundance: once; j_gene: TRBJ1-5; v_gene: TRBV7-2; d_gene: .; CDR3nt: TGTGCCAGCAGCTTAGGCCAGGGGAAGGGTGGACCGAATCAGCCCCAGCATTTT; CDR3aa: CASSLGQGKGGPNQPQHF
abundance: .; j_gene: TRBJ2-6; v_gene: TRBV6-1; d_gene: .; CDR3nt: TGTGCCAGCAGTGCGTCGAGCGGAAGCTCTGGGGCCAACGTCCTGACTTTC; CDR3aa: CASSASSGSSGANVLTF
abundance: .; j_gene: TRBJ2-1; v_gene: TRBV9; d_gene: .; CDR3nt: TGTGCCAGCAGCGTAGATCGGCCGGAGGGCGAGCAGTTCTTC; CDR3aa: CASSVDRPEGEQFF
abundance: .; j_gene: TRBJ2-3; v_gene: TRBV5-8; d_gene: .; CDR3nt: TGTGCCAGCAGCTTGGTTTCAGGGGGCACAGATACGCAGTATTTT; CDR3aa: CASSLVSGGTDTQYF
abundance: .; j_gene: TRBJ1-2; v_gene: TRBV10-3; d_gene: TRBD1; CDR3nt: TGTGCCATCAGTGAGTCTGGAGGGACAGGGCCGAGAGGCTACACCTTC; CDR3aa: CAISESGGTGPRGYTF
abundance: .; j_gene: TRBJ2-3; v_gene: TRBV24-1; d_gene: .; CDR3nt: TGTGCCACGAGTAGCGGAGGTACGCAGTATTTT; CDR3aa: CATSSGGTQYF
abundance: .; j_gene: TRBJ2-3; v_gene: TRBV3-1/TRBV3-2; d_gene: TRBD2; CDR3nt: TGTGCCAGCAGCCAAGCTACGGGGGGTATCGGCACAGATACGCAGTATTTT; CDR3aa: CASSQATGGIGTDTQYF
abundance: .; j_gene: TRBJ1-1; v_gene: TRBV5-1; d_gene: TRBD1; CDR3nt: TGCGCCAGCAGCGCCGGCTGGACAGGGAACACTGAAGCTTTCTTT; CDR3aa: CASSAGWTGNTEAFF
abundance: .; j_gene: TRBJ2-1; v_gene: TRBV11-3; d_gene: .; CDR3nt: TGTGCCAGCAGCTTAAAGGTTTCAAATGAGCAGTTCTTC; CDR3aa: CASSLKVSNEQFF
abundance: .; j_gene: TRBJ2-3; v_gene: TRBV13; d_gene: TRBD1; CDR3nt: TGTGCCAGCAGCTGGGACAGACTGAGCACAGATACGCAGTATTTT; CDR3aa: CASSWDRLSTDTQYF
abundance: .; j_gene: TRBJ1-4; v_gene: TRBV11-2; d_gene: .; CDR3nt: TGTGCCAGCAGCTTTTCGCTCAGGGTTGCAACTAATGAAAAACTGTTTTTT; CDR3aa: CASSFSLRVATNEKLFF
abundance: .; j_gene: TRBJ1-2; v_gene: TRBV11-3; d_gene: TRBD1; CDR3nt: TGTGCCAGCAGCCCTCGATTCGACAGGGCCGGCGGCTACACCTTC; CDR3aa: CASSPRFDRAGGYTF
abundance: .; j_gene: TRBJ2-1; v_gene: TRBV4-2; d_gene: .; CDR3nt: TGTGCCAGCAGCCAAGTGGCGGCTGGGGGCAATGAGCAGTTCTTC; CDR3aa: CASSQVAAGGNEQFF
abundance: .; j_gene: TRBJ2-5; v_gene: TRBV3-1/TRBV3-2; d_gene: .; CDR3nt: TGTGCCAGCAGCCCTGAAAGGGAGTGGGAGACCCAGTACTTC; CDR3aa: CASSPEREWETQYF
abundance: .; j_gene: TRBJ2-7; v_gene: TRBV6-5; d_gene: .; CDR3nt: TGTGCCAGCAGTACTGTAAGCTCCTACGAGCAGTACTTC; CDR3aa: CASSTVSSYEQYF
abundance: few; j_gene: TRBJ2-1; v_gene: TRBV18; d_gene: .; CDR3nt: TGTGCCAGCTCCCTTGGTAGGGGGGGGCAAGGAGATGAGCAGTTCTTC; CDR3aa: CASSLGRGGQGDEQFF
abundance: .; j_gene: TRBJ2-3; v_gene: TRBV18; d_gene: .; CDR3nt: TGTGCCAGCTCACCAAGGGCAGGGCCGAGCACAGATACGCAGTATTTT; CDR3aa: CASSPRAGPSTDTQYF
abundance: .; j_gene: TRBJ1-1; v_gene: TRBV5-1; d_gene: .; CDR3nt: TGCGCCAGCAGCCCGATCCCCGCGGACGGAACTGAAGCTTTCTTT; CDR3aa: CASSPIPADGTEAFF
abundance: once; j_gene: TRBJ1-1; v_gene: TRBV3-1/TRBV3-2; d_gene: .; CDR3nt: TGTGCCAGCAGCCAAGATATCGGAGAAGCTTTCTTT; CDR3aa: CASSQDIGEAFF
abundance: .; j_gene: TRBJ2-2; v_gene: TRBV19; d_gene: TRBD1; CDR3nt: TGTGCCAGTGCTATGGACAGGGTAGCCACCGGGGAGCTGTTTTTT; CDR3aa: CASAMDRVATGELFF